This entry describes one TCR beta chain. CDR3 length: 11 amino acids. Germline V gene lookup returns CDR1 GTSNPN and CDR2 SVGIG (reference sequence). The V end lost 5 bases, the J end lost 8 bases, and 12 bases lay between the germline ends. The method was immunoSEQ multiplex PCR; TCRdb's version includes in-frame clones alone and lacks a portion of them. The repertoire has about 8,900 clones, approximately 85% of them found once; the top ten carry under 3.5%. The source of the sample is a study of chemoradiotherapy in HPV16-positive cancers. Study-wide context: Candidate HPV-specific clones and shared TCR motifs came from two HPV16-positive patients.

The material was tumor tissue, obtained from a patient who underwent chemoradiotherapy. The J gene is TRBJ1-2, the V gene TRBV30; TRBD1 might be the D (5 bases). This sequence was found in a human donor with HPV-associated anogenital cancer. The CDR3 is CAWGALLGYTF. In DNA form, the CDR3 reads TGTGCCTGGGGGGCCCTTCTCGGCTACACCTTC.